This T cell receptor (beta chain) was identified in a study of T cell changes during pregnancy in multiple sclerosis. Here immunoSEQ multiplex PCR was the method, and the copy in TCRdb shows in-frame clones only, minus some. There are tens of thousands of clones in the sample; about 92% occur only once, and roughly 0.71% lies in the top ten. The sequenced sample was CD4+ T cells from peripheral blood mononuclear cells, obtained in the third trimester of pregnancy. The clonotype comes from a female donor with multiple sclerosis, enrolled in a pregnancy study.

The CDR3 reads CASSPRTGGMGNTEAFF. Written as DNA, the CDR3 is TGTGCCAGCAGCCCACGGACAGGGGGAATGGGGAACACTGAAGCTTTCTTT. This chain connects TRBV9 to TRBJ1-1, with TRBD1 matching over 10 bases. The CDR3 covers 17 residues. Germline CDR1 reads SGDLS; CDR2 reads YYNGEE. V shed 4 bases, J shed 1 base, and the junction held 10 bases outside the gene matches. The full variable domain, in which reference TRBV9 and TRBJ1-1 provide the parts outside the CDR3, is DSGVTQTPKHLITATGQRVTLRCSPRSGDLSVYWYQQSLDQGLQFLIQYYNGEERAKGNILERFSAQQFPDLHSELNLSSLELGDSALYFCASSPRTGGMGNTEAFFGQGTRLTVV.